This T cell receptor (beta chain) appears in the sequencing data of a study of CD8+CD57+ T cells in acquired aplastic anemia (dated by TCRdb to 2017 to 2018). Turning to the overall study: A mean of approximately 3 ug of DNA, ranging from roughly 0.19 to 27.4 ug, was extracted from sorted CD4+ and CD8+ cells. A CD8+CD57+ expansion meant a frequency higher than the mean frequency seen in healthy subjects.

As regards this clonotype: What this receptor recognizes is not known. Per-nucleotide qualities are absent, and no much larger clonotype sits a single base away.

V ends up 5 bases short and J 3 bases short, with an unmatched junction base count of 10. The CDR3 numbers 15 residues from cysteine through phenylalanine. This entry keeps only the CDR3 DNA: 45 bases, framed from base 1. The germline V gene encodes CDR1 MGHDK and CDR2 SYGVNS. Genomic DNA was used as template for profiling of TCR beta VDJ combinations and CDR3 sequences. TCR repertoire sequencing was run on an Illumina HiSeq 2000. The source study handled its data this way. TRBV/TRBJ rearrangement plots, CDR3 size and DJ length profiles, and Simpson's diversity index were used to evaluate the repertoires. The most abundant DNA sequence in the deep sequencing data was taken as the immunodominant clone. CDR3 amino acid sequences were checked for sharing between subjects and were compared against published repertoires and the VDJdb database. In-frame beta chains were kept once TCRdb had trimmed the public reads at Q25 with fastp and called clones with MiXCR. Every CDR3 protein is listed once, alongside the most common genes and DNA of its rows. Here the V and J calls rest on TCRdb's processing, not on the authors' analysis. In all, the sample holds roughly 200,000 distinct CDR3 sequences, and 50% to 65% of those were seen once. Under 55% of the sample rests with the top ten.

The patients picked for sequencing were ones in whom flow cytometry had shown an expansion of CD8+CD57+ cells. All patients had severe acquired aplastic anemia diagnosed by International Study of Aplastic Anemia and Agranulocytosis and Camitta criteria. Patients had received no therapy at the time of blood sampling. In this study, sorted CD4+ and CD8+ T cells from the blood of healthy subjects and of severe aplastic anemia patients had their TCR repertoires deep-sequenced. Patients were enrolled under clinicaltrials.gov protocols 00001620, 01623167, 00001397, 00071045, 00081523 and 00961064 in the USA. Ficoll-Paque density gradient centrifugation was used to isolate peripheral blood mononuclear cells. Before DNA was extracted, CD4+ and CD8+ T cells were sorted using either FACS or magnetic beads. What the research found in general, with its limitations: Between patients and healthy controls, no significant difference in CD8+ Simpson's diversity was found (P=0.060). Fewer than 30 CD8+ CDR3 sequences were found in both patients and controls but appeared to be highly expressed in patients and within the immunodominant clones of the patients.

Specimen: sorted CD4+, CD8+, or CD8+CD57+ T cells (not recorded which) from PBMCs. This receptor was taken from a human donor with aplastic anemia. The sequence links TRBV25-1 to TRBJ2-7; TRBD1 matches 7 bases in the middle. The DNA sequence follows: TGTGCCAGCAGTCCCTCCGGGACAGCTAACTACGAGCAGTACTTC. Translation gives CASSPSGTANYEQYF.